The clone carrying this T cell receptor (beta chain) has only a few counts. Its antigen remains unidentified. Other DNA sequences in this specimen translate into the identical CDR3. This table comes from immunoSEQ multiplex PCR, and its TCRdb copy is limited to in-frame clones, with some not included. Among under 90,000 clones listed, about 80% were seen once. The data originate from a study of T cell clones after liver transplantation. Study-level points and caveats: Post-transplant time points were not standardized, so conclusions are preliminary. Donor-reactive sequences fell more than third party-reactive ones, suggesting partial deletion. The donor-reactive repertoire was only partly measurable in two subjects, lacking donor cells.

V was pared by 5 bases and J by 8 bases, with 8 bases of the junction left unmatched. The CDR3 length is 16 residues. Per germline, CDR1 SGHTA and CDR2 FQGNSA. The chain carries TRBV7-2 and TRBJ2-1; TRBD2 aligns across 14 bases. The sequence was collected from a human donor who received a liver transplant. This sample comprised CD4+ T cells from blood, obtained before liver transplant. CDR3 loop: CASSPRGTSGRDEQFF. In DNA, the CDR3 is TGTGCCAGCAGCCCACGGGGGACTAGCGGGAGAGATGAGCAGTTCTTC.